Listed below are T cell receptor beta chains from one sample, sequenced in a study of T cells in localized non-small cell lung cancer. Sequencing used immunoSEQ multiplex PCR; TCRdb keeps in-frame clones, though not all of them. Of approximately 150,000 clones listed, 70% to 90% are singletons. Material: peripheral blood, obtained before any cancer treatment. Receptors were obtained from a female donor over 55 with stage I lung adenocarcinoma. Each CDR3 is given with its conserved first and last residue. A D gene is named only where the DNA matches it firmly. Only part of the rows carry a size: once, few, many, or a class if the clone is expanded.

clone_size cdr3_length d_call j_call v_call cdr3_aa cdr3_nt
- 14 - TRBJ1-3 TRBV6-1 CASSEVVSGNTIYF TGTGCCAGCAGTGAAGTAGTCTCTGGAAACACCATATATTTT
- 15 - TRBJ2-3 TRBV11-3 CASSLVGAVTDTQYF TGTGCCAGCAGCTTAGTCGGGGCGGTCACAGATACGCAGTATTTT
once 18 - TRBJ2-1 TRBV14 CASSGLSRGAAEGNEQFF TGTGCCAGCAGCGGCCTATCGAGGGGGGCCGCCGAGGGCAATGAGCAGTTCTTC
- 13 - TRBJ1-3 TRBV29-1 CSVGQTGGNTIYF TGCAGCGTTGGACAGACAGGAGGAAACACCATATATTTT
- 13 - TRBJ2-3 TRBV7-3 CASSRVGPDTQYF TGTGCCAGCAGCAGAGTCGGCCCAGATACGCAGTATTTT
- 13 - TRBJ1-1 TRBV27 CASSLGPSYEAFF TGTGCCAGCAGTTTAGGGCCAAGCTATGAAGCTTTCTTT
once 14 - TRBJ1-5 TRBV29-1 CSAIQPGQNQPQHF TGCAGCGCCATCCAGCCCGGACAGAATCAGCCCCAGCATTTT
- 15 - TRBJ2-2 TRBV5-1 CASSRTPSGTGELFF TGCGCCAGCAGCCGTACCCCGTCAGGCACCGGGGAGCTGTTTTTT
few 12 TRBD1 TRBJ1-2 TRBV2 CAIDRGGYGYTF TGTGCCATAGACAGGGGTGGATATGGCTACACCTTC
- 16 TRBD2 TRBJ2-7 TRBV11-2 CASSSRGGRAAYEQYF TGTGCCAGCAGCTCACGTGGCGGGAGGGCCGCCTACGAGCAGTACTTC
few 13 - TRBJ2-5 TRBV14 CASRPSGRETQYF TGTGCCAGCAGACCTAGTGGGCGAGAGACCCAGTACTTC
- 13 TRBD1 TRBJ1-2 TRBV7-8 CASSPKTGGGYTF TGTGCCAGCAGCCCTAAGACAGGGGGTGGCTACACCTTC
once 15 TRBD2 TRBJ2-2 TRBV19 CASSIPPSGTGELFF TGTGCCAGTAGTATCCCCCCTAGCGGCACCGGGGAGCTGTTTTTT
few 16 - TRBJ2-2 TRBV28 CASIGPPGRSGGELFF TGTGCCAGCATAGGGCCCCCGGGTCGGTCGGGCGGGGAGCTGTTTTTT
- 16 TRBD1 TRBJ1-5 TRBV4-2 CASSREATGSNQPQHF TGTGCCAGCAGCCGGGAAGCGACAGGGTCCAATCAGCCCCAGCATTTT
- 15 TRBD2 TRBJ2-5 TRBV7-9 CASSWGLAGDETQYF TGTGCCAGCAGCTGGGGACTAGCGGGAGATGAGACCCAGTACTTC
few 15 TRBD1 TRBJ2-5 TRBV10-3 CAIILDRGKFGTQYF TGTGCCATCATTTTGGACAGGGGGAAATTCGGGACCCAGTACTTC
- 15 TRBD1 TRBJ1-2 TRBV9 CASSLGQGTNYGYTF TGTGCCAGCAGCTTAGGACAGGGGACTAACTATGGCTACACCTTC
- 14 - TRBJ2-2 TRBV25-1 CASSIQGNTGELFF TGTGCCAGCAGCATACAGGGGAACACCGGGGAGCTGTTTTTT
- 16 TRBD1 TRBJ1-5 TRBV5-1 CASSLAPGTENQPQHF TGCGCCAGCAGCTTGGCCCCCGGGACAGAAAATCAGCCCCAGCATTTT
- 13 TRBD1 TRBJ1-2 TRBV18 CASSLDRVYGYTF TGTGCCAGCTCACTGGACAGGGTCTATGGCTACACCTTC
once 16 - TRBJ2-3 TRBV5-1 CASSLTRGIGTDTQYF TGCGCCAGCAGCTTGACCAGGGGCATAGGCACAGATACGCAGTATTTT
- 13 - TRBJ1-5 TRBV6-4 CASSPTPNQPQHF TGTGCCAGCAGCCCCACCCCGAATCAGCCCCAGCATTTT
- 15 TRBD2 TRBJ2-1 TRBV5-6 CASSLVSGGYNEQFF TGTGCCAGCAGCTTGGTGTCGGGAGGCTACAATGAGCAGTTCTTC
- 17 TRBD2 TRBJ2-3 TRBV5-1 CASSLAVLAETTDTQYF TGCGCCAGCAGCTTGGCCGTACTAGCGGAGACCACAGATACGCAGTATTTT
- 16 - TRBJ2-7 TRBV15 CATSRAPQGSSYEQYF TGTGCCACCAGCAGAGCCCCTCAGGGCAGCTCCTACGAGCAGTACTTC
- 12 - TRBJ2-1 TRBV19 CASSGSGNEQFF TGTGCCAGTAGCGGGAGCGGAAATGAGCAGTTCTTC
- 11 - TRBJ2-5 TRBV6-5 CASRVQETQYF TGTGCCAGCAGAGTTCAAGAGACCCAGTACTTC
- 16 - TRBJ2-7 TRBV28 CASSLETGTASYEQYF TGTGCCAGCAGTTTAGAGACCGGGACGGCTTCCTACGAGCAGTACTTC
- 15 - TRBJ2-1 TRBV4-2 CASSQDLPEYNEQFF TGTGCCAGCAGCCAAGATCTTCCAGAGTACAATGAGCAGTTCTTC
- 13 - TRBJ2-7 TRBV6-1 CASSDRGPYEQYF TGTGCCAGCAGTGACAGGGGACCCTACGAGCAGTACTTC
few 14 - TRBJ1-2 TRBV5-6 CASTLAGQNYGYTF TGTGCCAGCACCTTGGCAGGACAGAACTATGGCTACACCTTC
- 17 TRBD2 TRBJ2-7 TRBV9 CASSVPPLAGPIREQYF TGTGCCAGCAGCGTCCCTCCATTAGCGGGACCCATACGGGAGCAGTACTTC
- 14 - TRBJ1-1 TRBV7-2 CASSLESSGNEAFF TGTGCCAGCAGCTTAGAAAGTAGCGGCAATGAAGCTTTCTTT
- 15 - TRBJ1-1 TRBV5-1 CASSLGAVAFTEAFF TGCGCCAGCAGCTTGGGCGCAGTTGCCTTTACTGAAGCTTTCTTT
- 19 TRBD2 TRBJ2-1 TRBV28 CASSSPGLAGGPLYNEQFF TGTGCCAGCAGTTCTCCGGGACTAGCGGGAGGGCCATTGTACAATGAGCAGTTCTTC
- 15 - TRBJ1-3 TRBV5-6 CASSRRTPSGNTIYF TGTGCCAGCAGCCGACGGACCCCCTCTGGAAACACCATATATTTT
- 13 - TRBJ1-2 TRBV2 CASTLYFSGGYTF TGTGCCAGCACGTTATATTTCTCGGGAGGCTACACCTTC
- 14 - TRBJ2-7 TRBV28 CASSSLLALYEQYF TGTGCCAGCAGTTCCCTACTGGCCCTCTACGAGCAGTACTTC
- 15 - TRBJ2-7 TRBV7-9 CASSHVTQGPNEQYF TGTGCCAGCAGCCACGTAACCCAGGGACCCAACGAGCAGTACTTC
- 14 TRBD1 TRBJ1-1 TRBV28 CASRVTRDRDEAFF TGTGCCAGCAGGGTGACCCGGGACAGAGACGAAGCTTTCTTT